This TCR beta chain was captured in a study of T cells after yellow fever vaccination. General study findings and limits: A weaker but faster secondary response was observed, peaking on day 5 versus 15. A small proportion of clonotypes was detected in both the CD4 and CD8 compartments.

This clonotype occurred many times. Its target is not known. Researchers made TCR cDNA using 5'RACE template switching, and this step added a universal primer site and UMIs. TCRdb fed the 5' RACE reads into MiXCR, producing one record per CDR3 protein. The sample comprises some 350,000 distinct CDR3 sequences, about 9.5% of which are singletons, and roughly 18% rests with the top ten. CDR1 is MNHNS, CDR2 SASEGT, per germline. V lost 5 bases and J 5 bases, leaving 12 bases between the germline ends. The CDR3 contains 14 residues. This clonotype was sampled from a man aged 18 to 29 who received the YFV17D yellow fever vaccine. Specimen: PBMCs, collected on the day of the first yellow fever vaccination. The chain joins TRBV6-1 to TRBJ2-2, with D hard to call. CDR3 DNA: TGTGCCAGCAGTAGGCGACCTGAAACCGGGGAGCTGTTTTTT. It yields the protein CASSRRPETGELFF.